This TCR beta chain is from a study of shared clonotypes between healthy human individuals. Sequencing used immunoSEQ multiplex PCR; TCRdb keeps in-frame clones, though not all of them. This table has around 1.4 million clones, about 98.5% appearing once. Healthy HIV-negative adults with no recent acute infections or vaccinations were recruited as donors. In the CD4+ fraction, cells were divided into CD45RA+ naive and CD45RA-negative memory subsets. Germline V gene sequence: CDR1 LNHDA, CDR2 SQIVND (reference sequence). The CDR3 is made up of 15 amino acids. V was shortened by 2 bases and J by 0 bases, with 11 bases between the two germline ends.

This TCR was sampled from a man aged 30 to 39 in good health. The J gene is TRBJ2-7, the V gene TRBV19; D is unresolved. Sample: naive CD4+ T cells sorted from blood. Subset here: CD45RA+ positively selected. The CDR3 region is CASSISPAYSYEQYF. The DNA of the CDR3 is TGTGCCAGTAGTATATCCCCAGCTTACTCCTACGAGCAGTACTTC.